A selection of T cell receptor beta chains follows, all from one sample in a study of cytomegalovirus exposure and HLA in healthy donors. The table came from immunoSEQ multiplex PCR; TCRdb's copy has only in-frame clones and leaves some out. The sample gives fewer than 150,000 clones, 67% of which show up once; about 8.5% is in the top ten. What was sequenced was PBMCs. All receptors come from a man between 18 and 35 years old in good health and CMV-seropositive. Both conserved end residues are part of each CDR3. The D gene is left open where the match is weak. A row's size may be missing; if present it is once, few, many or a size class.

TRBV11-3	NA	TRBJ1-1	NA	TGTGCCAGCAGCTTTGGAGGAGACACTGAAGCTTTCTTT	CASSFGGDTEAFF
TRBV29-1	NA	TRBJ2-7	NA	TGCAGCGTTCAGGGCCCCTACGAGCAGTACTTC	CSVQGPYEQYF
TRBV11-2	NA	TRBJ2-3	NA	TGTGCCAGCAGCCCTAGCCCGGGGGTAGATACGCAGTATTTT	CASSPSPGVDTQYF
TRBV9	NA	TRBJ1-1	TRBD1	TGTGCCAGCAGCGTATACAGGGGAAGGACTGAAGCTTTCTTT	CASSVYRGRTEAFF
TRBV30	NA	TRBJ1-5	NA	TGTGCCTGGAGTGGTACCTGGGGAGGGCCCCAGCATTTT	CAWSGTWGGPQHF
TRBV9	NA	TRBJ2-3	NA	TGTGCCAGCGGGCGTGCAGATACGCAGTATTTT	CASGRADTQYF
TRBV5-6	NA	TRBJ2-7	TRBD2	TGTGCCAGCAGCCCCCGGGCCGTCCGCGGGGGCGAGCAGTACTTC	CASSPRAVRGGEQYF
TRBV11-2	NA	TRBJ2-5	TRBD2	TGTGCCAGCAGCTTGGTTAGCGGGGGGAGCCAGTACTTC	CASSLVSGGSQYF
TRBV6-5	NA	TRBJ1-4	TRBD1	TGTGCCAGCAGTTGGGACAGGGGAGGAGAAAAACTGTTTTTT	CASSWDRGGEKLFF
TRBV29-1	NA	TRBJ1-2	NA	TGCAGCGTTGGTCGGGGGGATGGCTACACCTTC	CSVGRGDGYTF
TRBV29-1	NA	TRBJ2-4	NA	TGCAGCGTTGCGGGTGGGGCTCGGGCCAAAAACATTCAGTACTTC	CSVAGGARAKNIQYF
TRBV7-9	once	TRBJ2-3	TRBD1	TGTGCCAGCAGTACCGGGACAGGGAAAAACCTCCCCACAGATACGCAGTATTTT	CASSTGTGKNLPTDTQYF
TRBV28	NA	TRBJ2-4	TRBD2	TGTGCCAGCAGTTTTAGTGGGCGGGGGGCCAAAAACATTCAGTACTTC	CASSFSGRGAKNIQYF
TRBV28	NA	TRBJ2-5	NA	TGTGCCAGCAGCCAGGACAGTCCTCGTCGGACCCAGTACTTC	CASSQDSPRRTQYF
TRBV5-4	NA	TRBJ1-2	TRBD1	TGTGCCAGCAGCTTGGGAGACAGGGATGGCTACACCTTC	CASSLGDRDGYTF
TRBV14	NA	TRBJ2-6	NA	TGTGCCAGCAGCCCAATACAGGGATTGGGCCTCTCTGGGGCCAACGTCCTGACTTTC	CASSPIQGLGLSGANVLTF
TRBV28	NA	TRBJ1-1	NA	TGTGCCAGCAGCAACACTCTAGGAACTGAAGCTTTCTTT	CASSNTLGTEAFF
TRBV7-9	NA	TRBJ1-5	NA	TGTGCCAGCAGCTTGGGGGGTAGTAGCAATCAGCCCCAGCATTTT	CASSLGGSSNQPQHF
TRBV27	NA	TRBJ2-2	NA	TGTGCCAGCAGTCCCCACTCATGGGGGGACGGGAACACCGGGGAGCTGTTTTTT	CASSPHSWGDGNTGELFF
TRBV18	NA	TRBJ2-3	NA	TGTGCCAGCTCACCACCCGCTAACACAGATACGCAGTATTTT	CASSPPANTDTQYF
TRBV6-5	NA	TRBJ2-7	NA	TGTGCCAGCAAGTATGGGGGGGCTGGCTACGAGCAGTACTTC	CASKYGGAGYEQYF
TRBV4-2	NA	TRBJ2-1	TRBD2	TGTGCCAGCAGCCAAGGGTGGGGTGGGACTAGCGTCAATGAGCAGTTCTTC	CASSQGWGGTSVNEQFF
TRBV7-9	NA	TRBJ2-4	NA	TGTGCCAGCAGCTTACCTGCTACAGGAAACATTCAGTACTTC	CASSLPATGNIQYF
TRBV28	NA	TRBJ1-4	TRBD1	TGTGCCAGCAGTGCGACCGACAGGGGGAAAACTAATGAAAAACTGTTTTTT	CASSATDRGKTNEKLFF
TRBV28	NA	TRBJ1-2	TRBD1	TGTGCCAGCAGTTTTGGACAGGAGAACTATGGCTACACCTTC	CASSFGQENYGYTF
TRBV29-1	NA	TRBJ1-1	NA	TGCAGCGTTTTGAGAAACACTGAAGCTTTCTTT	CSVLRNTEAFF
TRBV6-1	few	TRBJ2-7	NA	TGTGCCAGCTCCAGGAAGACCTACGAGCAGTACTTC	CASSRKTYEQYF
TRBV25-1	NA	TRBJ1-5	TRBD1	TGTGCCAGCGGGAGGACAGGGGACAATCAGCCCCAGCATTTT	CASGRTGDNQPQHF
TRBV19	NA	TRBJ2-1	NA	TGTGCCAGTAGTATCGGCCTAGCTAGTGAGCAGTTCTTC	CASSIGLASEQFF
TRBV15	NA	TRBJ2-5	NA	TGTGCCACCAGCAGAGATCGGTCCGGGGGACTCCAAGAGACCCAGTACTTC	CATSRDRSGGLQETQYF
TRBV2	few	TRBJ2-1	TRBD1	TGTGCCAGCAGTGCACGGACAGGGCGATACAATGAGCAGTTCTTC	CASSARTGRYNEQFF
TRBV7-8	NA	TRBJ1-2	NA	TGTGCCAGCAGTCCTATACAGGGTGCCTATGGCTACACCTTC	CASSPIQGAYGYTF
TRBV28	NA	TRBJ1-2	NA	TGTGCCAGCAGTTCCCGCGACAGTTCCTATGGCTACACCTTC	CASSSRDSSYGYTF
TRBV6-5	NA	TRBJ2-2	TRBD2	TGTGCCAGCAGCGACATCGGGGGGGGCCGGGAGCTGTTTTTT	CASSDIGGGRELFF
TRBV5-1	NA	TRBJ2-2	TRBD2	TGCGCCAGCAGCCCAGCGGGGAGGACTGATGGTACCGGGGAGCTGTTTTTT	CASSPAGRTDGTGELFF
TRBV6-1	NA	TRBJ2-7	NA	TGTGCCAGCAGTGAATTCCGTTACGAGCAGTACTTC	CASSEFRYEQYF
TRBV5-6	once	TRBJ2-3	TRBD1	TGTGCCAGCAGCTTTGACAGGGGGGCCCTCACAGATACGCAGTATTTT	CASSFDRGALTDTQYF
TRBV4-2	NA	TRBJ2-6	NA	TGTGCCAGCAGGGCCTCGGGGGCCAACGTCCTGACTTTC	CASRASGANVLTF
TRBV27	once	TRBJ2-7	NA	TGTGCCAGCAGTTCGATTGACACGTACGAGCAGTACTTC	CASSSIDTYEQYF
TRBV7-2	once	TRBJ2-7	TRBD1	TGTGCCAGCAGCTTAGAGGGGGCGCGAGAGCAGTACTTC	CASSLEGAREQYF
TRBV27	NA	TRBJ1-5	TRBD1	TGTGCCAGCAGTTCCAGGACAGGGGGACGATATCAGCCCCAGCATTTT	CASSSRTGGRYQPQHF
TRBV2	NA	TRBJ1-1	NA	TGTGCCAGCAGGGGACACCACGAAGCTTTCTTT	CASRGHHEAFF
TRBV11-2	NA	TRBJ2-5	TRBD2	TGTGCCAGCAGCTTAGCCCCCCGGGGGGTGTACTTC	CASSLAPRGVYF
TRBV7-9	NA	TRBJ1-1	TRBD1	TGTGCCAGCAGCTTAGCGAGGACAGGGGAGACTGAAGCTTTCTTT	CASSLARTGETEAFF
TRBV7-9	NA	TRBJ2-1	TRBD2	TGTTCCAGCAGCAAACTAGCGGGGGCTTCCTACAATGAGCAGTTCTTC	CSSSKLAGASYNEQFF
TRBV13	few	TRBJ2-2	TRBD2	TGTGCCAGCAGCCGACTAGCGACGAACACCGGGGAGCTGTTTTTT	CASSRLATNTGELFF
TRBV6-5	NA	TRBJ1-6	TRBD1	TGTGCCAGTAAGGGGGACAGGTTGGATTCACCCCTCCACTTT	CASKGDRLDSPLHF
TRBV5-1	NA	TRBJ1-4	TRBD1	TGCGCCAGCAGCCCGGGACAGGGGGCGTTTGTAACTAATGAAAAACTGTTTTTT	CASSPGQGAFVTNEKLFF
TRBV4-1	NA	TRBJ2-1	NA	TGCGCCAGCAGCCAAGCTCCCGGAGGTCGGTACAATGAGCAGTTCTTC	CASSQAPGGRYNEQFF
TRBV30	NA	TRBJ1-6	NA	TGTGCCTGGACCCGCTCCGCAGGGGAGAATTCACCCCTCCACTTT	CAWTRSAGENSPLHF
TRBV4-1	few	TRBJ2-7	TRBD2	TGCGCCAGCAGCCAAGAGGCTAGCGGGGGGGCGAACGAGCAGTACTTC	CASSQEASGGANEQYF
TRBV5-4	NA	TRBJ1-4	NA	TGTGCCAGCAGCTTGCCTCAAGGGGGAGAGGAAAAACTGTTTTTT	CASSLPQGGEEKLFF
TRBV27	NA	TRBJ1-2	NA	TGTGCCAGCAGTTTTCAGGCCCTAGGGGGCTATGGCTACACCTTC	CASSFQALGGYGYTF